The 20 T cell receptor beta chains listed next were all sequenced from one sample in a study of blood T cell repertoires in COVID-19 (TCRdb year 2020). Libraries came from the immunoSEQ multiplex PCR assay. TCRdb limited this immuneACCESS table to in-frame rearrangements with V and J called. A share of clones is missing; checked studies link under half to unresolved V genes, and the rest is unexplained. The sample has about 210,000 clones on record, 80% of them singletons. The ten largest clones capture approximately 4.3% of the sample. Source material: PBMCs or T cells enriched from blood (not recorded which). The receptors stem from a young man with acute COVID-19.

The genes are TRBV5-1 and TRBJ2-7; 11 bases map to TRBD2. V dropped 0 bases and J dropped 3; count of bases not matched to a gene: 2. The germline V gene encodes CDR1 SGHRS and CDR2 YFSETQ. The CDR3 totals 15 residues. The CDR3 sequence: CASSLASGGFYEQYF. In DNA form, the CDR3 reads TGCGCCAGCAGCTTGGCTAGCGGGGGGTTCTACGAGCAGTACTTC.

CDR3 loop: CASNSRAGEKGEAFF. DNA for the CDR3: TGTGCCAGTAATTCTAGGGCCGGGGAAAAAGGAGAAGCTTTCTTT. The chain has TRBV19 and TRBJ1-1; D is unclear. CDR3 length: 15 amino acids. Trimming removed 7 bases from V and 8 bases from J, with 23 bases in between. The germline V gene has CDR1 LNHDA and CDR2 SQIVND (reference sequence).

The V call is TRBV13, the J call TRBJ1-3; no definite D call. V shed 4 bases and J shed 4 bases, with 17 bases lying between them. This CDR3 has 16 residues. Germline V gives CDR1 PRHDT, CDR2 FYEKMQ (reference sequence). CDR3 sequence: CASSSEISGPGNTIYF. For the CDR3, the DNA is TGTGCCAGCAGCTCCGAGATCTCGGGTCCCGGAAACACCATATATTTT.

In nucleotides, the CDR3 is TGTGCCAGCAGTGAAATAAGAGGGTACGGGGCCAACGTCCTGACTTTC. It specifies CASSEIRGYGANVLTF. V and J are TRBV6-1 and TRBJ2-6, with D possibly TRBD2 on 5 matching bases. In germline, CDR1 is MNHNS, CDR2 SASEGT. The CDR3 sequence is 16 residues long. Trimming pared 2 bases from V and 4 bases from J, leaving 12 bases between.

The rearrangement links TRBV6-2 or TRBV6-3 to TRBJ1-1, with D perhaps TRBD1 (6 bases). CDR3 length: 12 residues. The V and J ends lost 5 bases and 4 bases respectively, with 8 bases between them. Per the germline V gene, CDR1 is MNHEY and CDR2 is SVGEGT. The CDR3 loop is CASSPTGTEAFF. The DNA of the CDR3 is TGTGCCAGCAGTCCGACAGGCACTGAAGCTTTCTTT.

This clone was seen once. V and J are TRBV27 and TRBJ1-2; perhaps TRBD1 as D (5 bases). Deletions cut 6 bases from V and 5 bases from J, with 19 bases between. Germline CDR1 and CDR2: MNHEY and SMNVEV (reference sequence). This CDR3 contains 15 residues. CDR3 sequence reads: CASRYPLGRDYGYTF. The CDR3 DNA follows: TGTGCCAGCAGATACCCATTGGGCAGGGATTATGGCTACACCTTC.

The rearrangement uses TRBV5-1 and TRBJ2-5; D possibly corresponds to TRBD2 (5 bases). Germline CDR1 is SGHRS and CDR2 is YFSETQ. Between the trimmed V and J ends, which lost 0 bases and 4 bases, there was a span of 16 bases. The CDR3 totals 16 residues. The CDR3 sequence: CASSLAGSPLGETQYF. The DNA for the CDR3 is TGCGCCAGCAGCTTGGCCGGGTCACCACTAGGAGAGACCCAGTACTTC.

This sequence joins TRBV6-1 and TRBJ2-1; D is uncertain. The germline V and J ends were trimmed by 2 bases and 0 bases, with 11 bases remaining between them. From germline, CDR1 is MNHNS and CDR2 SASEGT. The CDR3 runs to 16 residues. CDR3 loop: CASSEPDLFSYNEQFF. In DNA form, the CDR3 reads TGTGCCAGCAGTGAACCAGATCTGTTCTCCTACAATGAGCAGTTCTTC.

V and J are TRBV19 and TRBJ1-5; TRBD1 aligns across 7 bases. Germline CDR1 and CDR2: LNHDA and SQIVND (reference sequence). There are 16 residues in the CDR3. Trimming took 3 bases from V and 3 from J; bases not matched to a gene: 8. CDR3 DNA sequence: TGTGCCAGTAGTATCGAGACAGGGACCCCCAATCAGCCCCAGCATTTT. Translation gives CASSIETGTPNQPQHF.

V gene TRBV27 combines with J gene TRBJ2-7; 9 nucleotides align to TRBD1. V lost 1 base to trimming and J lost 4 bases; unmatched junction nucleotides: 2. Germline CDR1 MNHEY, CDR2 SMNVEV (reference sequence). The CDR3 extends over 14 amino acids. Here the CDR3 DNA reads TGTGCCAGCAGTTTATTCGACAGGGGGTACGAGCAGTACTTC. It encodes CASSLFDRGYEQYF.

This clone was seen a single time. V and J are TRBV7-6 and TRBJ2-3; TRBD2 agrees at 9 bases. CDR1 and CDR2 from the germline V gene are SGHVS and FNYEAQ. The CDR3 is 16 residues long. The ends lost 2 bases at V and 5 bases at J; junction bases unmatched: 8. This CDR3 is CASSLIPSGVGDTQYF. CDR3 bases: TGTGCCAGCAGCTTAATACCTAGCGGGGTTGGAGATACGCAGTATTTT.

V and J are TRBV7-2 and TRBJ2-5; D is possibly TRBD1 (6 bases). The germline V gene encodes CDR1 SGHTA and CDR2 FQGNSA. Trimming removed 3 bases at V and 4 bases at J, with 15 bases between. The CDR3 consists of 15 residues. The CDR3 region has the DNA TGTGCCAGCAGCTTTCAGGGGTCTGCGGGAGAGACCCAGTACTTC. Its translation is CASSFQGSAGETQYF.

This chain connects TRBV7-2 to TRBJ1-4; unclear D gene. V gave up 1 base and J gave up 5 bases, with 11 bases separating them. CDR1 SGHTA and CDR2 FQGNSA come from the germline V gene. The CDR3 sequence is 15 residues long. The CDR3 sequence is CASSLVVNANEKLFF. The CDR3 DNA sequence: TGTGCCAGCAGCTTAGTTGTGAATGCGAATGAAAAACTGTTTTTT.

The chain combines TRBV12-5 with TRBJ1-2; TRBD1 matches 12 bases. The germline CDR1 and CDR2 sequences are LGHNT and FRNRAP. J lost 8 bases, V lost 2 bases, and 6 bases had no gene match. This CDR3 is 15 amino acids long. The CDR3 DNA reads as TGTGCTAGTGGTTTGTCCGGGACAGGGGGCCGGGGCTACACCTTC. Amino acids: CASGLSGTGGRGYTF.

This chain links TRBV7-9 with TRBJ2-3; 8 bases line up with TRBD2. Germline V gives CDR1 SEHNR, CDR2 FQNEAQ (reference sequence). There are 14 residues in the CDR3. Trimming at V came to 5 bases and at J to 3 bases, leaving 4 bases not matched to a gene. CDR3 in amino acids: CASSQGGGTDTQYF. CDR3 bases: TGTGCCAGCAGCCAAGGCGGGGGGACAGATACGCAGTATTTT.

This chain connects TRBV3-1 (or the pseudogene TRBV3-2) to TRBJ2-7; TRBD1 matches at 8 bases. V shed 1 base and J 6 bases; nucleotides not matched to a gene: 8. This CDR3 comprises 15 residues. The germline gives CDR1 LGHDT, CDR2 YNNKEL (reference sequence). CDR3 residues: CASSQGGTGPPEQYF. The CDR3 nucleotides read TGTGCCAGCAGCCAAGGAGGGACAGGCCCTCCCGAGCAGTACTTC.

The rearrangement links TRBV5-1 to TRBJ2-7; D unresolved. Germline CDR1 reads SGHRS; CDR2 reads YFSETQ. The CDR3 totals 14 residues. Between the trimmed V and J ends, which lost 0 bases and 5 bases, there was a span of 12 bases. CDR3 sequence (DNA): TGCGCCAGCAGCTTGGTCGGGTCTGGCGACGAGCAGTACTTC. Encoded protein: CASSLVGSGDEQYF.

This clone was counted between two and nine times. This rearrangement joins TRBV2 to TRBJ1-6; the match to TRBD1 covers 8 bases. This CDR3 region has 15 residues. The V and J ends lost 3 bases and 6 bases, in that order; junction bases with no gene match: 4. The germline CDR1 and CDR2 sequences are SNHLY and FYNNEI. The CDR3 coding sequence is TGTGCCAGCAGTGAGGGAGGACAGGGTAATTCACCCCTCCACTTT. Its translation: CASSEGGQGNSPLHF.

The J gene is TRBJ1-1, the V gene TRBV2; the D is unclear. Germline V gene lookup returns CDR1 SNHLY and CDR2 FYNNEI. V shed 4 bases and J shed 2 bases, with 8 bases lying between them. The CDR3 sequence is 13 residues long. The CDR3, as DNA: TGTGCCAGCAGTGGATACAGAAACACTGAAGCTTTCTTT. The encoded protein is CASSGYRNTEAFF.

This clone has just one count. The chain combines TRBV18 with TRBJ1-2; 8 nucleotides agree with TRBD1. Germline CDR1 is KGHSH and CDR2 is LQKENI. With 2 bases clipped from V and 4 bases from J, the junction kept 6 bases outside the gene matches. The CDR3 sequence is 15 residues long. CDR3 protein: CASSPADRATYGYTF. Here the CDR3 DNA reads TGTGCCAGCTCACCAGCGGACAGGGCGACCTATGGCTACACCTTC. Looking up the rest from reference TRBV18 and TRBJ1-2 gives the full variable domain: NAGVMQNPRHLVRRRGQEARLRCSPMKGHSHVYWYRQLPEEGLKFMVYLQKENIIDESGMPKERFSAEFPKEGPSILRIQQVVRGDSAAYFCASSPADRATYGYTFGSGTRLTVV.